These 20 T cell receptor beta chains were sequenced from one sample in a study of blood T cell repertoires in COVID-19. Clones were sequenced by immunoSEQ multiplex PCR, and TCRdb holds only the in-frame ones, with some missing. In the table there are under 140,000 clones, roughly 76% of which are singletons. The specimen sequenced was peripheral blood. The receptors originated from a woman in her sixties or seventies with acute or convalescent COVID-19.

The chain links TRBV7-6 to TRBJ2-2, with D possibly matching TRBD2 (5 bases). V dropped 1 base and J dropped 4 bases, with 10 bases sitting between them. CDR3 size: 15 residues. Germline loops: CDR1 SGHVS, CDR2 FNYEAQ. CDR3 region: CASSLESGFTGELFF. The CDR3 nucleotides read TGTGCCAGCAGCTTAGAGTCGGGGTTCACCGGGGAGCTGTTTTTT.

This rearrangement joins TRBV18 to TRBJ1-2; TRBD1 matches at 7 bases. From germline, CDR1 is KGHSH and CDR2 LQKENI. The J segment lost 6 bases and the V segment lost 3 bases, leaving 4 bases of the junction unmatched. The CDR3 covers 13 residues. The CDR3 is CASSPRQGDGYTF. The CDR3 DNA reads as TGTGCCAGCTCACCTCGACAGGGTGATGGCTACACCTTC.

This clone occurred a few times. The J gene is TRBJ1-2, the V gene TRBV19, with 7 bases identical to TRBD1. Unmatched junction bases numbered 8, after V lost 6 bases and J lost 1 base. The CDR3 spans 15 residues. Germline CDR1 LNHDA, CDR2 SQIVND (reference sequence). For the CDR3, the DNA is TGTGCCAGTAGACCCCAGGACAGGCGTAACTATGGCTACACCTTC. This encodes CASRPQDRRNYGYTF.

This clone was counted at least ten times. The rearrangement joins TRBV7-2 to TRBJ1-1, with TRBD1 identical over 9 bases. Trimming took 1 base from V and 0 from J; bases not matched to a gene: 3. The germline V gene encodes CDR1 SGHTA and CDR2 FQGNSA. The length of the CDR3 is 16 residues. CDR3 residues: CASSLGTGVMNTEAFF. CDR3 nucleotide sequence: TGTGCCAGCAGCTTAGGGACAGGGGTCATGAACACTGAAGCTTTCTTT.

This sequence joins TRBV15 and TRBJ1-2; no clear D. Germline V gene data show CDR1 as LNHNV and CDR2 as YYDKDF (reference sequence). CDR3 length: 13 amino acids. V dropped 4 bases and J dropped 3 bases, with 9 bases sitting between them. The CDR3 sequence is CATSTRSDYGYTF. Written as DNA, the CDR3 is TGTGCCACCAGCACCAGGTCCGACTATGGCTACACCTTC.

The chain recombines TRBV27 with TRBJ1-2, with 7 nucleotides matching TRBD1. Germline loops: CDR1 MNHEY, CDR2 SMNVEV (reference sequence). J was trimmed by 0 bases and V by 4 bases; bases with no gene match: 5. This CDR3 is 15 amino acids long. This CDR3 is CASSSLDRSNYGYTF. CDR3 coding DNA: TGTGCCAGCAGTTCTTTGGACAGGTCTAACTATGGCTACACCTTC.

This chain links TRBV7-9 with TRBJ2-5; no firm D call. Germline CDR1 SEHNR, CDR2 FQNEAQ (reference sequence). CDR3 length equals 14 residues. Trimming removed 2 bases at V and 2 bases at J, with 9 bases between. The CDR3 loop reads CASSLFEIQETQYF. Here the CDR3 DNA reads TGTGCCAGCAGCTTATTCGAGATTCAAGAGACCCAGTACTTC.

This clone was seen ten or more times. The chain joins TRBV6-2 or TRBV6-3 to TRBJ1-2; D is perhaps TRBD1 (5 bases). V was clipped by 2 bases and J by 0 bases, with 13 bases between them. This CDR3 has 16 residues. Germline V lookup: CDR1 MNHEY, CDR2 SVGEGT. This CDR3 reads CASSYVRGTTNYGYTF. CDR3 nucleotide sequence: TGTGCCAGCAGTTACGTTCGGGGGACCACTAACTATGGCTACACCTTC.

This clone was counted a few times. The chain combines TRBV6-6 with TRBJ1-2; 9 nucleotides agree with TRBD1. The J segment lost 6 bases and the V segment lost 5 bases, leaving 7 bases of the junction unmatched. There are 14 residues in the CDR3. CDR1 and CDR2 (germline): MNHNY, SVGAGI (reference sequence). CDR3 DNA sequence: TGTGCCAGCAGTAATACTAGGACAGGGGATGGCTACACCTTC. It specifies CASSNTRTGDGYTF.

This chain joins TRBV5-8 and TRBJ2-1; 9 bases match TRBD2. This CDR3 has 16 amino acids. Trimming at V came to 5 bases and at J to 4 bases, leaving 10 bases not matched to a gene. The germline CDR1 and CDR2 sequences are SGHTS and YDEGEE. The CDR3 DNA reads TGTGCCAGCAGGACGAGGCTAGCGGGGAGATACAATGAGCAGTTCTTC. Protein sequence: CASRTRLAGRYNEQFF.

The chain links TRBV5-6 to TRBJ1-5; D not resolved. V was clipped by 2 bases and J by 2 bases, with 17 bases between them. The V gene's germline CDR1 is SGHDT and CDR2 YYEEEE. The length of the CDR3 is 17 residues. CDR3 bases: TGTGCCAGCAGCTTATTTCCCGGGGATTCAGGCAATCAGCCCCAGCATTTT. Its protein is CASSLFPGDSGNQPQHF.

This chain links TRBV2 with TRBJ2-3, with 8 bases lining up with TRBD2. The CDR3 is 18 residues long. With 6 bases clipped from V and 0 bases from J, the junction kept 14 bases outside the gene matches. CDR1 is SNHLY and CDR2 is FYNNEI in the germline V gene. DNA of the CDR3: TGTGCCAGCAGCGAACCGACTAGCGTTCTGACTAGCACAGATACGCAGTATTTT. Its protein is CASSEPTSVLTSTDTQYF.

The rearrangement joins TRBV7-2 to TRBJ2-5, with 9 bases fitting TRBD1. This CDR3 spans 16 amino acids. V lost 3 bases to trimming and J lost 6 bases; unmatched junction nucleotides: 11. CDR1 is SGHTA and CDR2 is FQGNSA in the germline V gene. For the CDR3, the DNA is TGTGCCAGCAGCTTTGGGCCGGGACAGGGACCCAAGACCCAGTACTTC. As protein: CASSFGPGQGPKTQYF.

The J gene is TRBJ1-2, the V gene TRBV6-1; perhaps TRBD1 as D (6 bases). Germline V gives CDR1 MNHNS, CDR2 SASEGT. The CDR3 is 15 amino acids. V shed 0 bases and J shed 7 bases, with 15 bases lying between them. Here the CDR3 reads CASSEATRGAGGYTF. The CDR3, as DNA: TGTGCCAGCAGTGAAGCTACCAGGGGAGCAGGTGGCTACACCTTC.

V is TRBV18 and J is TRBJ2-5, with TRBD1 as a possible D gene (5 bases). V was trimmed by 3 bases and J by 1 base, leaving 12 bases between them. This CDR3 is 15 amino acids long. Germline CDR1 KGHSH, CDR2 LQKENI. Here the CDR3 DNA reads TGTGCCAGCTCACCGGTACAGGCCCCCCAAGAGACCCAGTACTTC. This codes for CASSPVQAPQETQYF.

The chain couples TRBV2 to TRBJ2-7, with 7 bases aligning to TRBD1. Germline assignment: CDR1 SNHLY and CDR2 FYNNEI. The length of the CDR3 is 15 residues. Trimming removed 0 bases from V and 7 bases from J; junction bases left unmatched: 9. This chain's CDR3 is CASSEARGRNEEQYF. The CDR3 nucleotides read TGTGCCAGCAGTGAAGCTAGGGGGCGAAATGAAGAGCAGTACTTC.

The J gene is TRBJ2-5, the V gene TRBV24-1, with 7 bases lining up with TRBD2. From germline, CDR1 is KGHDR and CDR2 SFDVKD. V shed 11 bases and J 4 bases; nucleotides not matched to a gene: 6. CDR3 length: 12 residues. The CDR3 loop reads CAIPPGGETQYF. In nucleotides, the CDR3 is TGTGCCATACCACCGGGAGGAGAGACCCAGTACTTC.

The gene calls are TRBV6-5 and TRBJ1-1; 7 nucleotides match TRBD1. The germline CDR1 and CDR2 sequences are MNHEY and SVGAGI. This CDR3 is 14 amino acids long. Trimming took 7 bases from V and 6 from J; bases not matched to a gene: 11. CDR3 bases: TGTGCCAGCACCAAACAGGGGAAGTTGGCTGAAGCTTTCTTT. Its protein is CASTKQGKLAEAFF.

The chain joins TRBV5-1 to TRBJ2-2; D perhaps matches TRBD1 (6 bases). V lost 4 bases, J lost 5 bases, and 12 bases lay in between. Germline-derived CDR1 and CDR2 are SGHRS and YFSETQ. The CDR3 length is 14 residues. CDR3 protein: CASSVGQSTGELFF. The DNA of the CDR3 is TGCGCCAGCAGCGTCGGACAGTCAACCGGGGAGCTGTTTTTT.

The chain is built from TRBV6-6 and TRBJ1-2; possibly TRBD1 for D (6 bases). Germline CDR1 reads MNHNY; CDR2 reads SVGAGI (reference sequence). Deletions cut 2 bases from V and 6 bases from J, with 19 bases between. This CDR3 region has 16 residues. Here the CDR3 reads CASSYSPGAKGDGYTF. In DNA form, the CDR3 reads TGTGCCAGCAGTTACAGCCCAGGGGCCAAGGGAGATGGCTACACCTTC.